The rows below give T cell receptor beta chains drawn from one sample of a study of shared clonotypes between healthy human individuals. Clones were sequenced by immunoSEQ multiplex PCR, and TCRdb holds only the in-frame ones, with some missing. The sample has 2,500,000 or so clones, around nine tenths seen once; the top ten hold 0.14%. The sample taken for sequencing was naive CD4+ T cells sorted from blood. The receptors stem from a man between 18 and 29 years old in good health. The conserved cysteine and the conserved F or W are not part of the CDR3 here. Fields, in order: V gene, CDR3 protein.

TRBV7-8 ASSLASRGGAFSPLH
TRBV5-1 ASSLGTGGGWLDTQY
TRBV7-9 ASSWGSGRSDTQY
TRBV7-9 ASSRNTEAF
TRBV23-1 ASSLSPGQGILAKNIQY
TRBV4-3 ASSQDYGRGLAGAYEQY
TRBV7-9 ASSPGLAGDNEQF
TRBV10-3 AISRTSGSSPDTQY
TRBV5-6 ASSPARGPQYNEQF
TRBV27 ASRLEGGGKSYNSPLH
TRBV30 AWRPVQETQY
TRBV6-1 ASSEPGQQETQY
TRBV5-1 ASSLASQLTGELF
TRBV11-2 ARRAPDFDNEQF
TRBV5-1 ASSPTGGSDTIY
TRBV9 ASSPGTALGETQY
TRBV25-1 ASSDQNTGRRNEKLF
TRBV7-8 ASSFKNTDTQY
TRBV11-2 ASRVAVNNEQF
TRBV18 ASSQGERTTDTQY
TRBV18 ASASGAGNEQF
TRBV7-2 ASSLRTSGSTDTQY
TRBV30 AWSQGQASTDTQY
TRBV9 ASSLGAGELF
TRBV4-1 ASSQGRERETQY
TRBV5-1 ASSDGGAPGELF
TRBV2 ASDYTGREQY
TRBV7-9 ASSNRPANEKLF
TRBV19 ASSIGAGKWNEQF
TRBV28 ASSNGQDYGYT
TRBV11-2 ASSLGTGQGSGEQY
TRBV5-1 ASSLVGGIRTEAF
TRBV15 ATKRDSSSLDTQY
TRBV28 ASSSQGDIQY
TRBV10-3 AISEYPDHTGELF
TRBV7-2 ASSPGLAPSTDTQY
TRBV2 ASRKTVGGGYT
TRBV10-1 ASSAGTGVTEAF
TRBV5-1 ASSLEWNSAQY
TRBV9 ASSPRPGTSLPDTQY
TRBV18 ASSPREGGTEAF
TRBV18 ASSPGGPYGNQPQH
TRBV9 ASSVGQGSGELF
TRBV7-9 ASSSAAGGSVSGELF
TRBV18 ASSPLEFSTSGRVGQY
TRBV6-1 ASEDRGSYEQY
TRBV29-1 SVGKGSGAGAGEQY
TRBV30 AWSPSYNEQF
TRBV10-3 AISETTRDNNEQF
TRBV15 ATSRVRQGGDEQF